This is a list of T cell receptor beta chains from one sample in a study of CD4 T cell repertoires in COVID-19. Clones were sequenced by immunoSEQ multiplex PCR, and TCRdb holds only the in-frame ones, with some missing. The repertoire has 60,000 to 90,000 clones, about four fifths of them found once; the top ten carry roughly 0.6%. The source material was CD4+ T cells from peripheral blood, sampled after recovery from COVID-19. These receptors came from a human donor who had COVID-19. The CDR3 runs from the conserved cysteine through the conserved F or W. The D gene is left open where the match is weak. Size tells how often a clone was seen (once, few, many) or the class of an expanded clone, and some rows leave it out.

J gene,clone size,D gene,V gene,CDR3 protein,CDR3 DNA
TRBJ2-1,NA,NA,TRBV5-1,CASSLGGSPYNEQFF,TGCGCCAGCAGCTTGGGGGGGAGCCCTTACAATGAGCAGTTCTTC
TRBJ2-7,NA,TRBD1,TRBV10-3,CAIRATGGDSYEQYF,TGTGCCATCAGAGCTACAGGGGGCGATTCTTACGAGCAGTACTTC
TRBJ1-6,NA,NA,TRBV10-3,CAIGDSGSSYNSPLHF,TGTGCCATCGGCGATTCAGGGAGCTCCTATAATTCACCCCTCCACTTT
TRBJ1-1,NA,NA,TRBV28,CASSLRSGRTTEAFF,TGTGCCAGCAGTTTAAGGTCCGGGAGAACCACTGAAGCTTTCTTT
TRBJ1-1,once,TRBD1,TRBV7-6,CASSLARQGAGRGTEAFF,TGTGCCAGCAGCTTAGCAAGACAGGGGGCCGGGCGGGGAACTGAAGCTTTCTTT
TRBJ1-5,NA,TRBD1,TRBV5-3,CARSHRGMNQPQHF,TGTGCCAGAAGCCACAGGGGAATGAATCAGCCCCAGCATTTT
TRBJ1-1,NA,TRBD1,TRBV28,CASSLGQENTEAFF,TGTGCCAGCAGTTTAGGACAGGAGAACACTGAAGCTTTCTTT
TRBJ2-7,NA,NA,TRBV11-3,CASSLEGGFGDEQYF,TGTGCCAGCAGCTTAGAGGGGGGCTTTGGCGACGAGCAGTACTTC
TRBJ2-1,few,TRBD1,TRBV6-5,CASTQPADRGVQFF,TGTGCCAGCACCCAGCCGGCCGACAGGGGGGTGCAGTTCTTC
TRBJ2-7,NA,TRBD1,TRBV6-5,CASRRQGFMDEQYF,TGTGCCAGCAGACGACAGGGATTTATGGACGAGCAGTACTTC
TRBJ2-7,NA,NA,TRBV19,CASPHGDVSYEQYF,TGTGCCAGTCCCCACGGGGATGTCTCCTACGAGCAGTACTTC
TRBJ1-2,NA,NA,TRBV5-5,CASSLLGGNYGYTF,TGTGCCAGCAGCTTGCTGGGCGGCAACTATGGCTACACCTTC
TRBJ1-6,NA,NA,TRBV28,CASSLSRSFNSPLHF,TGTGCCAGCAGTTTGAGCAGATCCTTTAATTCACCCCTCCACTTT
TRBJ2-5,many,NA,TRBV4-1,CASSRVPVETQYF,TGCGCCAGCAGCCGAGTCCCCGTTGAAACCCAGTACTTC
TRBJ2-3,NA,NA,TRBV5-5,CASSRDPGSTDTQYF,TGTGCCAGCAGCAGGGATCCGGGAAGCACAGATACGCAGTATTTT
TRBJ1-5,NA,NA,TRBV7-3,CASSLTTGNQPQHF,TGTGCCAGCAGCTTAACGACTGGGAATCAGCCCCAGCATTTT
TRBJ1-4,NA,NA,TRBV28,CASSLNRATNEKLFF,TGTGCCAGCAGCCTTAACAGGGCAACTAATGAAAAACTGTTTTTT
TRBJ2-2,NA,NA,TRBV3-1/TRBV3-2,CASGNTGELFF,TGTGCCAGCGGGAACACCGGGGAGCTGTTTTTT
TRBJ2-5,NA,TRBD1,TRBV19,CASNSGQGQETQYF,TGTGCCAGTAACTCGGGACAGGGGCAAGAGACCCAGTACTTC
TRBJ2-1,NA,TRBD2,TRBV10-3,CAIRAGTSGTHEQFF,TGTGCCATCAGGGCCGGGACTAGCGGGACCCATGAGCAGTTCTTC
TRBJ2-5,NA,TRBD1,TRBV9,CASSATGYRSETQYF,TGTGCCAGCTCCGCGACAGGGTACCGGTCAGAGACCCAGTACTTC
TRBJ2-2,NA,TRBD2,TRBV19,CASRTSGSMGELFF,TGTGCCAGCCGGACTAGCGGGAGTATGGGGGAGCTGTTTTTT
TRBJ1-5,few,NA,TRBV24-1,CATSDLRGPQHF,TGTGCCACCAGTGATTTGCGGGGGCCCCAGCATTTT
TRBJ2-7,NA,NA,TRBV20-1,CSAPYNYEQYF,TGCAGTGCTCCATACAACTACGAGCAGTACTTC
TRBJ2-3,NA,TRBD1,TRBV5-5,CASSSGQLLDTQYF,TGTGCCAGCAGCTCGGGACAGCTTTTAGATACGCAGTATTTT
TRBJ1-3,NA,NA,TRBV9,CASSVEGFSGNTIYF,TGTGCCAGCAGCGTAGAGGGTTTCTCTGGAAACACCATATATTTT
TRBJ1-3,once,NA,TRBV5-1,CASSLDRRTIYF,TGCGCCAGCAGCTTGGACAGGCGCACCATATATTTT
TRBJ2-7,NA,NA,TRBV7-3,CASSLRGSGTYEQYF,TGTGCCAGCAGCCTACGGGGGAGTGGGACCTACGAGCAGTACTTC
TRBJ1-1,NA,NA,TRBV5-1,CASSRGEDRSEAFF,TGCGCCAGCAGCCGGGGGGAAGATCGATCTGAAGCTTTCTTT
TRBJ1-1,NA,NA,TRBV20-1,CSARGNTEAFF,TGCAGTGCTAGGGGGAACACTGAAGCTTTCTTT
TRBJ2-1,NA,NA,TRBV9,CASSASSAYNEQFF,TGTGCCAGCAGCGCAAGCAGTGCCTACAATGAGCAGTTCTTC
TRBJ1-4,once,NA,TRBV27,CASSSRPGIATNEKLFF,TGTGCCAGCAGTTCTCGACCAGGGATTGCAACTAATGAAAAACTGTTTTTT
TRBJ2-5,NA,NA,TRBV21-1,CPRDRAIGETQYF,TGTCCCCGGGACAGGGCCATTGGAGAGACCCAGTACTTC
TRBJ1-3,NA,NA,TRBV9,CASSVAPNLGNTIYF,TGTGCCAGCAGCGTAGCTCCCAACCTCGGAAACACCATATATTTT
TRBJ2-7,NA,NA,TRBV12-3/TRBV12-4,CASSLNGPGKMYF,TGTGCCAGCAGTTTAAATGGTCCAGGAAAGATGTACTTC
TRBJ1-5,NA,NA,TRBV2,CASSEAGGAVQPQHF,TGTGCCAGCAGTGAAGCGGGGGGGGCGGTTCAGCCCCAGCATTTT
TRBJ1-2,NA,TRBD1,TRBV28,CAVTARGLYYGYTF,TGTGCCGTCACTGCCAGGGGGCTATACTATGGCTACACCTTC
TRBJ2-1,NA,TRBD1,TRBV4-2,CASSQVLGGVFNEQFF,TGTGCCAGCAGCCAAGTCTTAGGGGGCGTATTCAATGAGCAGTTCTTC
TRBJ1-5,NA,NA,TRBV6-5,CASSYSQKYNQPQHF,TGTGCCAGCAGTTACAGCCAGAAATACAATCAGCCCCAGCATTTT
TRBJ1-5,NA,NA,TRBV19,CASWRGGEGQPQHF,TGTGCCAGTTGGAGGGGGGGCGAGGGACAGCCCCAGCATTTT
TRBJ2-3,NA,TRBD2,TRBV5-4,CASSLGGTSSQYF,TGTGCCAGCAGCTTGGGTGGGACTAGTTCGCAGTATTTT
TRBJ2-1,NA,NA,TRBV7-3,CASSLTGRLDEQFF,TGTGCCAGCAGCTTAACAGGGAGATTGGATGAGCAGTTCTTC
TRBJ2-3,NA,NA,TRBV10-3,CAISESKIGVNTDTQYF,TGTGCCATCAGTGAGTCAAAAATAGGCGTTAACACAGATACGCAGTATTTT
TRBJ1-4,NA,TRBD1,TRBV18,CASSIGTVNEKLFF,TGTGCCAGCTCAATTGGGACAGTTAATGAAAAACTGTTTTTT
TRBJ1-4,NA,NA,TRBV5-1,CASSLVGRGEKLFF,TGCGCCAGCAGCTTGGTTGGGAGAGGTGAAAAACTGTTTTTT
TRBJ1-3,NA,NA,TRBV12-3/TRBV12-4,CASGGSSGNTIYF,TGTGCCAGCGGGGGCAGCTCTGGAAACACCATATATTTT
TRBJ2-3,NA,NA,TRBV3-1/TRBV3-2,CASSQPEGQDTQYF,TGTGCCAGCAGCCAACCAGAAGGGCAAGATACGCAGTATTTT